This T cell receptor (beta chain) was found in a study of blood T cell repertoires in COVID-19. Study context: COVID-19 samples collected from the United States, Italy and Spain covered acute and convalescent phases. Sample material is recorded as cDNA or gDNA derived from T cells, B-cell-depleted T cells, or PBMCs.

In germline, CDR1 is MDHEN, CDR2 SYDVKM. The CDR3 sequence is 12 residues long. In the original analysis: Counts of nucleated cells, estimated from reference gene primer amplification, were obtained. The assay was immunoSEQ multiplex PCR, and TCRdb's table has in-frame clones only and misses some. V, J and clone size are taken as reported in that table, and D and trimming were inferred from the DNA itself. This sample has 120,000 or so clones, with about four fifths found just once. As to this clone: Mismatch with germline at one junction end may stem from a read error.

The sequence derives from a man in his 60s with acute or convalescent COVID-19. Sequenced input: peripheral blood. The rearrangement joins TRBV28 to TRBJ2-7, with D possibly matching TRBD1 (6 bases). For the CDR3, the DNA is TGTGCCAGCGGTTTACAGGGCTACGAGCAGTACTTC. Protein: CASGLQGYEQYF.